The rows below give T cell receptor beta chains drawn from one sample of a study of blood T cell repertoires in COVID-19. Libraries were prepared by immunoSEQ multiplex PCR; TCRdb keeps only in-frame clonotypes and omits some of them. The sample lists a few hundred thousand clones, 88% occurring once. Sequences were obtained from PBMCs or T cells enriched from blood (not recorded which). The receptors come from a woman aged 55-70 years who had recovered from COVID-19. CDR3s include the opening cysteine and the closing phenylalanine or tryptophan. D genes are given only for firm matches. Size is omitted from some rows. Given values are once, few, many or a class for expanded clones.

J gene | D gene | clone size | V gene | CDR3 protein | CDR3 DNA
TRBJ1-2 | . | few | TRBV3-1/TRBV3-2 | CASSREPSNYGYTF | TGTGCCAGCAGCCGAGAACCGAGCAACTATGGCTACACCTTC
TRBJ2-1 | . | . | TRBV19 | CASSDTWNEQFF | TGTGCCAGTAGTGATACTTGGAATGAGCAGTTCTTC
TRBJ2-3 | . | . | TRBV7-9 | CASSLARDFPISTDTQYF | TGTGCCAGCAGCTTAGCGCGGGATTTCCCCATCAGCACAGATACGCAGTATTTT
TRBJ1-4 | TRBD1 | . | TRBV5-1 | CASSWDRADEKLFF | TGCGCCAGCAGCTGGGACAGGGCGGATGAAAAACTGTTTTTT
TRBJ2-3 | . | . | TRBV18 | CASSPPRGTDTQYF | TGTGCCAGCTCACCACCCCGGGGCACAGATACGCAGTATTTT
TRBJ1-6 | TRBD1 | . | TRBV18 | CASSPLSLAGQGNSPLHF | TGTGCCAGCTCACCTCTCTCCTTGGCGGGACAGGGAAATTCACCCCTCCACTTT
TRBJ1-5 | TRBD1 | once | TRBV30 | CAWSTGGSSREPQHF | TGTGCCTGGTCGACAGGGGGCAGCTCTCGAGAGCCCCAGCATTTT
TRBJ1-2 | TRBD1 | . | TRBV6-4 | CASSPMTGSNGYTF | TGTGCCAGCAGTCCAATGACAGGGTCGAATGGCTACACCTTC
TRBJ2-5 | TRBD1 | once | TRBV10-3 | CAISALTGGTQETQYF | TGTGCCATCAGTGCCCTAACAGGGGGGACCCAAGAGACCCAGTACTTC
TRBJ1-5 | . | . | TRBV20-1 | CSASTAGDGNQPQHF | TGCAGTGCTAGTACAGCCGGTGACGGCAATCAGCCCCAGCATTTT
TRBJ1-6 | . | . | TRBV18 | CASSVQSSYNSPLHF | TGTGCCAGCTCCGTACAGAGCTCCTATAATTCACCCCTCCACTTT
TRBJ2-1 | TRBD1 | . | TRBV5-1 | CASSTGQVGSGHEQFF | TGCGCCAGCAGCACCGGACAGGTCGGCTCGGGGCATGAGCAGTTCTTC
TRBJ1-4 | TRBD1 | . | TRBV3-1/TRBV3-2 | CASSDTGTGDEKLFF | TGTGCCAGCAGCGATACCGGGACAGGGGACGAAAAACTGTTTTTT
TRBJ2-7 | . | . | TRBV7-9 | CASSYHPFAGSPYEQYF | TGTGCCAGCAGCTACCACCCTTTTGCGGGGTCCCCCTACGAGCAGTACTTC
TRBJ1-1 | TRBD1 | few | TRBV10-3 | CAIRPTGANTEAFF | TGTGCCATCAGACCGACAGGGGCTAACACTGAAGCTTTCTTT
TRBJ1-2 | . | . | TRBV3-1/TRBV3-2 | CASSQVAQGSGYTF | TGTGCCAGCAGCCAAGTGGCGCAGGGAAGTGGCTACACCTTC